This paragraph reports one T cell receptor (beta chain). Its antigen is unidentified. The record originates from a study of T cells in Graves' hyperthyroidism and ophthalmopathy. PBMCs were derived from more than 8 ml fresh peripheral blood. Findings of the study overall: A model of 13 V-J pairs discriminated ophthalmopathy from stable hyperthyroidism.

Template material for amplifying TCR beta CDR3 regions consisted of RNA transcripts. With the HTBI primer set, the TCR CDR3 went through a first round of RT-PCR. TCRdb reanalysed the multiplex PCR reads using MiXCR and keeps one entry per CDR3 protein. The table includes around 280,000 distinct CDR3 sequences, roughly 15% detected once. The material sequenced was blood. This TCR came from a woman aged 40 to 55 with Graves' hyperthyroidism.

The CDR3 nucleotides read TGCGCCAGCAGCCAAGATGGGGCAGGAAATTATCAGCCCCAGCATTTT. It is translated as CASSQDGAGNYQPQHF. The chain has TRBV4-1 and TRBJ1-5; possibly TRBD1 for D (5 bases). The V end was cut by 0 bases, the J end by 5 bases, with 14 bases between. CDR3 length: 16 residues. Germline assignment: CDR1 MGHRA and CDR2 YSYEKL.